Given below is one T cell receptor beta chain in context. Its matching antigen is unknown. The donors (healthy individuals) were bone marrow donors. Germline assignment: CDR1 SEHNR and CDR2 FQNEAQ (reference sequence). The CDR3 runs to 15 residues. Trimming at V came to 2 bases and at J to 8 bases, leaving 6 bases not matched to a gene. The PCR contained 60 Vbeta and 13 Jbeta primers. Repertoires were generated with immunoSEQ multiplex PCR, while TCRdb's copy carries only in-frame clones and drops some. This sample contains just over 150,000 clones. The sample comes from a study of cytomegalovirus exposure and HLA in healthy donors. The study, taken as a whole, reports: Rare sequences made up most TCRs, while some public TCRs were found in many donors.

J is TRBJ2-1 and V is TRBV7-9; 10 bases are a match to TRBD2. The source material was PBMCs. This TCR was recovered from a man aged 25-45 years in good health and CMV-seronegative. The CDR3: CASSLSSGSGYEQFF. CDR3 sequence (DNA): TGTGCCAGCAGCTTATCTAGCGGGAGTGGGTATGAGCAGTTCTTC.